The rows below give T cell receptor beta chains drawn from one sample of a study of blood T cell repertoires in COVID-19. TCRdb's copy holds only in-frame clones and misses some; the assay was immunoSEQ multiplex PCR. This sample has under 130,000 clones, with approximately 76% found just once. Sequenced sample: peripheral blood. The receptors were gathered from a woman in her 70s with acute or convalescent COVID-19. Each CDR3 is given with its conserved first and last residue. The order of the fields is D gene, clone size, V gene, J gene, CDR3 protein, CDR3 DNA. The D gene is left open where the match is weak. Clone size, where shown, is once, few, many, or a class for clones that have expanded.

NA	NA	TRBV10-3	TRBJ2-5	CAIKVGAEGETQYF	TGTGCCATCAAAGTAGGGGCGGAGGGAGAGACCCAGTACTTC
TRBD1	NA	TRBV30	TRBJ1-4	CAWSVRRGHSTNEKLFF	TGTGCCTGGAGTGTACGTAGGGGGCATTCAACTAATGAAAAACTGTTTTTT
NA	NA	TRBV5-4	TRBJ1-1	CASSLGQRNTEAFF	TGTGCCAGCAGCTTGGGGCAGCGGAACACTGAAGCTTTCTTT
NA	NA	TRBV10-3	TRBJ2-3	CAISEGGANTQYF	TGTGCCATCTCTGAGGGGGGGGCTAATACGCAGTATTTT
TRBD1	NA	TRBV6-5	TRBJ2-3	CASKYSGTGSTDTQYF	TGTGCCAGCAAATACTCCGGGACAGGGAGCACAGATACGCAGTATTTT
NA	NA	TRBV5-4	TRBJ1-2	CASSIGQRPYGYTF	TGTGCCAGCAGCATAGGACAGCGCCCTTATGGCTACACCTTC
TRBD1	NA	TRBV24-1	TRBJ2-5	CATSDSDRALGTQYF	TGTGCCACCAGTGACTCCGACAGGGCCCTTGGGACCCAGTACTTC
TRBD2	NA	TRBV11-2	TRBJ2-5	CASSLDSGGPEETQYF	TGTGCCAGCAGCTTAGACAGCGGGGGGCCAGAAGAGACCCAGTACTTC
NA	NA	TRBV11-2	TRBJ2-1	CASSLDSLNEQFF	TGTGCCAGCAGCTTGGACAGCCTCAATGAGCAGTTCTTC
TRBD1	NA	TRBV18	TRBJ2-2	CASSPRKTGGITGELFF	TGTGCCAGCTCACCTCGTAAGACAGGGGGCATCACCGGGGAGCTGTTTTTT
NA	once	TRBV19	TRBJ1-5	CASSMLGTRSNQPQHF	TGTGCCAGTAGTATGCTGGGGACAAGGAGCAATCAGCCCCAGCATTTT
NA	few	TRBV12-3/TRBV12-4	TRBJ1-2	CASSLPQYGYTF	TGTGCCAGCAGTTTACCACAGTATGGCTACACCTTC
NA	few	TRBV5-4	TRBJ2-2	CASNFGTQNTGELFF	TGTGCCAGCAACTTTGGGACACAGAACACCGGGGAGCTGTTTTTT
TRBD1	NA	TRBV15	TRBJ2-1	CATSRPRTGGRSSYNEQFF	TGTGCCACCAGCAGGCCCAGGACAGGGGGCCGCAGCTCCTACAATGAGCAGTTCTTC
TRBD2	few	TRBV7-2	TRBJ2-5	CASSARGGVQETQYF	TGTGCCAGCAGCGCTCGGGGGGGCGTGCAAGAGACCCAGTACTTC
NA	NA	TRBV6-2/TRBV6-3	TRBJ2-7	CASSNSVPLEQYF	TGTGCCAGCAGTAATTCGGTCCCCCTGGAGCAGTACTTC
TRBD1	NA	TRBV7-9	TRBJ2-3	CASSPTPDRGLDTQYF	TGTGCCAGCAGTCCAACACCGGACAGGGGTCTGGATACGCAGTATTTT
TRBD1	NA	TRBV9	TRBJ2-5	CASSVDRGGGETQYF	TGTGCCAGCAGCGTGGACAGGGGAGGCGGTGAGACCCAGTACTTC
TRBD2	NA	TRBV4-1	TRBJ2-3	CASSQVLSGGAADTQYF	TGCGCCAGCAGCCAAGTCCTTAGCGGGGGGGCCGCAGATACGCAGTATTTT
TRBD1	NA	TRBV28	TRBJ2-5	CASSLSGTGGEETQYF	TGTGCCAGCAGTTTATCTGGGACAGGGGGCGAGGAGACCCAGTACTTC
NA	NA	TRBV10-1	TRBJ2-2	CASRRDLTGELFF	TGCGCCAGCAGGAGAGACTTAACCGGGGAGCTGTTTTTT
NA	NA	TRBV27	TRBJ1-2	CASSLGGGYGYTF	TGTGCCAGCAGTTTAGGGGGGGGCTATGGCTACACCTTC
NA	NA	TRBV27	TRBJ1-6	CASSLYSSSYNSPLHF	TGTGCCAGCAGTTTGTACTCAAGCTCCTATAATTCACCCCTCCACTTT
TRBD1	NA	TRBV10-3	TRBJ1-2	CAIRGTDAYYGYTF	TGTGCCATCAGGGGGACAGACGCTTACTATGGCTACACCTTC
NA	NA	TRBV4-1	TRBJ1-1	CASSPGLNTEAFF	TGCGCCAGCAGCCCAGGGCTGAACACTGAAGCTTTCTTT
NA	NA	TRBV19	TRBJ1-5	CASSMAGINSNQPQHF	TGTGCCAGTAGTATGGCGGGGATCAATAGCAATCAGCCCCAGCATTTT
NA	NA	TRBV20-1	TRBJ2-5	CSVPMAETQYF	TGCAGTGTTCCAATGGCCGAGACCCAGTACTTC
NA	NA	TRBV5-1	TRBJ1-2	CASSLAKLRDPHLANYGYTF	TGCGCCAGCAGCTTGGCCAAGTTGCGGGACCCTCATTTAGCTAACTATGGCTACACCTTC
TRBD1	NA	TRBV27	TRBJ1-2	CASSLTGGYGYTF	TGTGCCAGCAGTTTGACAGGGGGCTATGGCTACACCTTC
NA	NA	TRBV20-1	TRBJ1-2	CSASLSGADNYGYTF	TGCAGTGCTAGTTTGTCAGGGGCAGATAACTATGGCTACACCTTC
NA	NA	TRBV13	TRBJ1-3	CASSPSWGGRNTIYF	TGTGCCAGCAGCCCATCGTGGGGGGGGAGAAACACCATATATTTT
NA	NA	TRBV30	TRBJ1-1	CAWTGVYAEAFF	TGTGCCTGGACAGGGGTATACGCTGAAGCTTTCTTT